The rows below give T cell receptor beta chains drawn from one sample of a study of molecular identifiers for immune sequencing clone quantification. TCRdb ran MiXCR on the PCR reads and lists one entry per CDR3 protein. The sample has a few hundred thousand distinct CDR3 sequences, roughly 23% seen once; the top ten hold about 0.73%. The sample taken for sequencing was naive CD8+ T cells from blood, with Jurkat cell RNA spiked in. The source is a human donor in good health. Some libraries in this study had Jurkat cell RNA spiked in. Both conserved end residues are part of each CDR3. Fields, in order: J gene, V gene, clone size, D gene, CDR3 protein, CDR3 DNA. A D gene is named only where the DNA matches it firmly. Some rows mark clone size as missing; the rest say once, few, many or name a class of expanded clone.

TRBJ2-2 TRBV7-9 few NA CASSLVRGIGELFF TGTGCCAGCAGCTTAGTCCGCGGAATCGGGGAGCTGTTTTTT
TRBJ2-1 TRBV27 NA TRBD2 CASSPWTSGVPPATNEQFF TGTGCCAGCAGTCCCTGGACTAGCGGGGTCCCTCCGGCGACCAATGAGCAGTTCTTC
TRBJ1-1 TRBV7-9 once NA CASSLGGTEAYF TGTGCCAGCAGCTTAGGAGGGACTGAAGCTTACTTT
TRBJ2-2 TRBV2 many NA CASSADIPTGELFF TGTGCCAGCAGCGCGGACATTCCCACCGGGGAGCTGTTTTTT
TRBJ2-1 TRBV20-1 NA NA CSARDRSFTGTFDRNEQFF TGCAGTGCTAGAGATCGGAGCTTCACAGGGACCTTTGACCGGAATGAGCAGTTCTTC
TRBJ2-1 TRBV11-2 NA TRBD2 CASSLGEGSYNEQFF TGTGCCAGCAGCCTAGGGGAGGGCTCCTACAATGAGCAGTTCTTC
TRBJ2-7 TRBV12-3/TRBV12-4 NA NA CASRGDNYEQYF TGTGCCAGCAGGGGGGACAACTACGAGCAGTACTTC
TRBJ1-4 TRBV20-1 many NA CSARAMNNEKLFF TGCAGTGCTAGAGCTATGAATAATGAAAAACTGTTTTTT
TRBJ1-2 TRBV7-9 many NA CASSSTGITGGTNYGYTF TGTGCCAGCAGTTCGACAGGAATTACCGGGGGGACTAACTATGGCTACACCTTC
TRBJ2-7 TRBV25-1 NA NA CASSDHYMDYEQYF TGTGCCAGCAGTGATCACTATATGGACTACGAGCAGTACTTC
TRBJ1-5 TRBV20-1 many NA CSASRASNQPQHF TGCAGTGCTAGCAGGGCATCCAATCAGCCCCAGCATTTT
TRBJ1-5 TRBV2 NA NA CASSEAGGGQPQHF TGTGCCAGCAGTGAGGCGGGAGGTGGGCAGCCCCAGCATTTT
TRBJ2-3 TRBV27 many NA CASSFIGDTQYF TGTGCCAGCAGTTTTATCGGGGATACGCAGTATTTT
TRBJ2-3 TRBV4-1 few NA CASSRLSGTSTDTQYF TGCGCCAGCAGCCGGCTTAGCGGAACTAGCACAGATACGCAGTATTTT
TRBJ1-5 TRBV19 NA NA CASSLGTSSQPQHF TGTGCCAGTAGTTTGGGTACCTCCAGTCAGCCCCAGCATTTT
TRBJ2-3 TRBV12-3/TRBV12-4 many NA CASRTGLSTDTQYF TGTGCCAGCAGAACGGGGCTAAGCACAGATACGCAGTATTTT
TRBJ2-5 TRBV5-1 many TRBD1 CASSLARTGYQETQYF TGCGCCAGCAGCTTGGCGCGGACAGGGTACCAAGAGACCCAGTACTTC
TRBJ2-7 TRBV13 NA TRBD1 CASSPWDRPYEQYF TGTGCCAGCAGCCCTTGGGACAGACCCTACGAGCAGTACTTC
TRBJ2-3 TRBV7-9 many NA CASSPGPRADTQYF TGTGCCAGCAGCCCAGGACCGAGGGCAGATACGCAGTATTTT
TRBJ2-7 TRBV6-1 few NA CASSGLSGPYEQYF TGTGCCAGCAGTGGGTTAAGCGGACCCTACGAGCAGTACTTC
TRBJ2-5 TRBV2 many NA CAGRRRGLGETQYF TGTGCCGGACGTAGGAGGGGGCTTGGAGAGACCCAGTACTTC
TRBJ2-7 TRBV5-1 NA NA CASSLERGRLYEQYF TGCGCCAGCAGCTTGGAACGGGGGCGTCTCTACGAGCAGTACTTC
TRBJ2-2 TRBV7-3 NA TRBD2 CASSPYAASGTTRELFF TGTGCCAGCAGCCCGTACGCGGCTAGCGGAACTACCAGGGAGCTGTTTTTT
TRBJ1-1 TRBV4-1 many NA CASSQSQMNTEAFF TGCGCCAGCAGCCAAAGCCAGATGAACACTGAAGCTTTCTTT
TRBJ1-1 TRBV4-2 NA NA CASSQDRGGGTEAFF TGTGCCAGCAGCCAAGATCGGGGGGGTGGGACTGAAGCTTTCTTT
TRBJ1-4 TRBV6-2/TRBV6-3 few NA CASTTTETNEKLFF TGTGCCAGCACCACGACAGAAACTAATGAAAAACTGTTTTTT
TRBJ1-5 TRBV13 NA NA CASSSKGVVNQPQHF TGTGCCAGCAGCTCAAAAGGGGTTGTCAATCAGCCCCAGCATTTT
TRBJ2-5 TRBV5-8 NA NA CASSFRPDRGQETQYF TGTGCCAGCAGCTTCAGACCGGACAGAGGCCAAGAGACCCAGTACTTC